This is a list of T cell receptor beta chains from one sample in a study of OX40 agonist ivuxolimab in advanced cancers. The method was immunoSEQ multiplex PCR; TCRdb's version includes in-frame clones alone and lacks a portion of them. This sample has around 88,000 clones, with approximately 90% found just once. Sequencing used CD4+ or CD8+ T cells sorted from blood, obtained in a trial of the OX40 agonist ivuxolimab. These receptors all stem from an adult with an advanced solid tumor such as melanoma, head and neck, liver or kidney cancer. CDR3s include the opening cysteine and the closing phenylalanine or tryptophan. Fields, in order: V gene, D gene, J gene, clone size, CDR3 DNA, CDR3 protein. The D gene is left open where the match is weak. Size is stated for part of the rows, as once, few or many counts, or as a class when the clone is expanded.

TRBV29-1	TRBD2	TRBJ2-3	-	TGCAGCGTTTTTGGACTAGCAGATACGCAGTATTTT	CSVFGLADTQYF
TRBV7-2	-	TRBJ2-5	-	TGTGCCAGCAGCACCCCCCCGGGAACCCAAGAGACCCAGTACTTC	CASSTPPGTQETQYF
TRBV19	-	TRBJ2-5	-	TGTGCCAGTAGCAATAGAAGGACCTGGTCGGGAGAGACCCAGTACTTC	CASSNRRTWSGETQYF
TRBV6-1	-	TRBJ1-2	-	TGTGCCAGCAGAGCCTCGGGGGATGGCTACACCTTC	CASRASGDGYTF
TRBV7-9	-	TRBJ2-3	-	TGTGCCAGGGCGACTGGAAACACAGATACGCAGTATTTT	CARATGNTDTQYF
TRBV27	TRBD2	TRBJ2-6	-	TGTGCCAGCAGTTTATTCCCCGGACTAGCGGGGGGAAGCTCTGGGGCCAACGTCCTGACTTTC	CASSLFPGLAGGSSGANVLTF
TRBV11-2	TRBD1	TRBJ1-2	-	TGTGCCAGCAGCCCCTGGGACAGGGCTAACTATGGCTACACCTTC	CASSPWDRANYGYTF
TRBV19	TRBD2	TRBJ2-1	few	TGTGCCAGTAGTATGTTGGGTAGCGGGATCGAACAGTTCTTC	CASSMLGSGIEQFF
TRBV4-1	TRBD2	TRBJ2-5	-	TGCGCCAGCAGCCTGATAGCGGGGCAAGAGACCCAGTACTTC	CASSLIAGQETQYF
TRBV18	-	TRBJ1-5	-	TGTGCCAGCTCACCGTGGGGGAATCAGCCCCAGCATTTT	CASSPWGNQPQHF
TRBV2	TRBD1	TRBJ1-2	-	TGTGCCAGCAGTCCGGGACAGGTTTACTATGGCTACACCTTC	CASSPGQVYYGYTF
TRBV11-2	-	TRBJ2-5	-	TGTGCCAGCAGCTTAATGTCCCGGGATCAAGAGACCCAGTACTTC	CASSLMSRDQETQYF
TRBV7-3	-	TRBJ2-2	few	TGTGCCAGCAGCTTGCGAGACGGGACCGGGGAGCTGTTTTTT	CASSLRDGTGELFF
TRBV9	TRBD1	TRBJ2-5	-	TGTGCCAGCAGCTCGGGACAGGGGCAAGAGACCCAGTACTTC	CASSSGQGQETQYF
TRBV27	-	TRBJ2-3	-	TGTGCCAGCAGTACTCATGCGAGCACAGATACGCAGTATTTT	CASSTHASTDTQYF
TRBV11-1	-	TRBJ2-7	-	TGTGCCAGCAGCTTCGATAGATCCTCCGGGCAGTACTTC	CASSFDRSSGQYF
TRBV4-1	-	TRBJ1-2	-	TGCGCCAGCAGCCAGACTCAGGGGTTCGTCTATGGCTACACCTTC	CASSQTQGFVYGYTF
TRBV6-5	TRBD1	TRBJ2-7	-	TGTGCCAGCGGAAACAGGGGAGTTTACGAGCAGTACTTC	CASGNRGVYEQYF
TRBV11-2	TRBD1	TRBJ1-5	-	TGTGCCAGCAGCCCGACAGGGAGGTGGCAGCCCCAGCATTTT	CASSPTGRWQPQHF
TRBV7-9	-	TRBJ2-5	-	TGTGCCAGCAGCTTACTCAGGGGTCGGGAGACCCAGTACTTC	CASSLLRGRETQYF
TRBV11-3	-	TRBJ1-2	-	TGTGCCAGCAGCTTAGATAGATACTATGGCTACACCTTC	CASSLDRYYGYTF
TRBV12-5	TRBD1	TRBJ1-4	-	TGTGCTAGTGGTTTGGGCGACAGGGAGGGGGAAAACCTGTTTTTT	CASGLGDREGENLFF
TRBV5-1	-	TRBJ2-2	-	TGCGCCAGCAGCTTGGCCAGGGGCACCGGGGAGCTGTTTTTT	CASSLARGTGELFF
TRBV5-8	-	TRBJ1-1	-	TGTGCCAGCAGCTTCAAGAACACTGAAGCTTTCTTT	CASSFKNTEAFF
TRBV11-2	-	TRBJ2-2	-	TGTGCCAGCAGCTTAGAACTGAACACCGGGGAGCTGTTTTTT	CASSLELNTGELFF
TRBV11-2	-	TRBJ1-6	once	TGTGCCAGCAGCTTAGAGGCTGGTGGTAATTCACCCCTCCACTTT	CASSLEAGGNSPLHF
TRBV5-6	TRBD2	TRBJ2-3	-	TGTGCCAGCGTTCCGGGACTAGCGGGGGGGATTAGCACAGATACGCAGTATTTT	CASVPGLAGGISTDTQYF
TRBV11-2	TRBD1	TRBJ1-1	once	TGTGCCAGCACTGGACAGGGGTACACTTTCTTT	CASTGQGYTFF
TRBV12-5	TRBD2	TRBJ2-5	-	TGTGCTAGTGGTTTGGGAGAGACTAGCGGGGGACAAGAGACCCAGTACTTC	CASGLGETSGGQETQYF
TRBV4-1	TRBD2	TRBJ2-1	-	TGCGCCAGCAGCCAAACTAGCGGGCCCCAGGGCTACAATGAGCAGTTCTTC	CASSQTSGPQGYNEQFF
TRBV6-1	-	TRBJ2-6	-	TGTGCCAGCAGACGCGACCGCACTGGGGCCAACGTCCTGACTTTC	CASRRDRTGANVLTF
TRBV6-5	-	TRBJ1-3	-	TGTGCCAGCAGTTACTCGGCGGGTCAAGGTGGAAACACCATATATTTT	CASSYSAGQGGNTIYF
TRBV5-4	-	TRBJ1-3	-	TGTGCCAGCAGCTTGGGGGGAGCTTTTGCTGGAAACACCATATATTTT	CASSLGGAFAGNTIYF
TRBV4-1	-	TRBJ1-2	-	TGCGCCAGCAGCCAACCAGGCTATGGCTACACCTTC	CASSQPGYGYTF
TRBV5-4	-	TRBJ2-1	-	TGTGCCAGCAGCGCTTCAGTTACCTACAATGAGCAGTTCTTC	CASSASVTYNEQFF
TRBV19	TRBD2	TRBJ2-3	-	TGTGCCAGTAGTGATCGGGGGGGCGTAGATACGCAGTATTTT	CASSDRGGVDTQYF
TRBV6-5	-	TRBJ1-1	-	TGTGCCAGCAGTCCGGTCGCAAACATGGCCACTGAAGCTTTCTTT	CASSPVANMATEAFF
TRBV18	TRBD1	TRBJ2-3	-	TGTGCCAGCTCACCACTAGGGACAGGGATCACAGATACGCAGTATTTT	CASSPLGTGITDTQYF
TRBV7-9	-	TRBJ2-2	-	TGTGCCAGCAGAGAAAACTCCGGGGAGCTGTTTTTT	CASRENSGELFF
TRBV5-1	TRBD2	TRBJ2-5	once	TGCGCCAGCAGCCAAGGACTAGACCAAGAGACCCAGTACTTC	CASSQGLDQETQYF
TRBV7-3	-	TRBJ2-1	-	TGTGCCAGCAGCCCGAAAGCTTCCCCGAGGAATGAGCAGTTCTTC	CASSPKASPRNEQFF
TRBV6-6	-	TRBJ2-7	-	TGTGCCAGCAGTTACTCGGAACCTTACGAGCAGTACTTC	CASSYSEPYEQYF
TRBV5-6	-	TRBJ2-3	-	TGTGCCAGCAGCTTGGACACAGATACGCAGTATTTT	CASSLDTDTQYF
TRBV7-3	-	TRBJ2-7	once	TGTGCCAGCAGCTTACAGGCCTCCTACGAGCAGTACTTC	CASSLQASYEQYF